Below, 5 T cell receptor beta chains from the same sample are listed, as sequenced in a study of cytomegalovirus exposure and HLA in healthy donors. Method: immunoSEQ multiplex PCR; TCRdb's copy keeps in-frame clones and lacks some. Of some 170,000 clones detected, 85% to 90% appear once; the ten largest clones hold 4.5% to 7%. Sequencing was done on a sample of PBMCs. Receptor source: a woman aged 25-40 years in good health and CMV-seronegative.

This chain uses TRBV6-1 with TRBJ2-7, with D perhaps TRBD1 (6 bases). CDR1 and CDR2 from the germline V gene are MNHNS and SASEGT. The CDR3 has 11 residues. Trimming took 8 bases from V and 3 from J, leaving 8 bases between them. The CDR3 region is CASGQLYEQYF. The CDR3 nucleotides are TGTGCCAGCGGACAGCTCTACGAGCAGTACTTC.

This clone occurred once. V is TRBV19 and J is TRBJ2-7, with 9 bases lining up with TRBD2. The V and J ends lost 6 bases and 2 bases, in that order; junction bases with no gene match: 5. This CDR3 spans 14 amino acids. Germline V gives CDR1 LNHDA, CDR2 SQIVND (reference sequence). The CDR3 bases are TGTGCCAGTAGCCCCAGCGGGGGGCCCTACGAGCAGTACTTC. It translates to CASSPSGGPYEQYF.

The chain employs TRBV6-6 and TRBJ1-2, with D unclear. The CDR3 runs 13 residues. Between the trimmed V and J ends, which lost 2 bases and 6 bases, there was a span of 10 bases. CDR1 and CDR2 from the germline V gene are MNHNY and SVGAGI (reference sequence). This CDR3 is CASSYEDWHGYTF. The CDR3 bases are TGTGCCAGCAGTTACGAGGATTGGCATGGCTACACCTTC.

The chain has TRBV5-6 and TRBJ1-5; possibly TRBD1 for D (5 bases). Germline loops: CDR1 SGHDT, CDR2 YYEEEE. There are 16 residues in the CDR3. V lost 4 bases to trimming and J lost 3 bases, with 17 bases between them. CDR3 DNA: TGTGCCAGCAGCGACCAGGGAGAAAACCCCAATCAGCCCCAGCATTTT. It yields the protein CASSDQGENPNQPQHF.

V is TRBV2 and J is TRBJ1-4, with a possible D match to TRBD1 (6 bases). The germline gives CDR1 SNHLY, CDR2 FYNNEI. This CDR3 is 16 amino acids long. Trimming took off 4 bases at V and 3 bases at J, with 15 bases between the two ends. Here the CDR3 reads CASSASGGQSNEKLFF. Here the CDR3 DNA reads TGTGCCAGCAGTGCTTCCGGGGGCCAATCTAATGAAAAACTGTTTTTT.